This T cell receptor (beta chain) derives from a study of T cell responses to AZD1222 COVID-19 vaccine. Background on the study: Pooling covered second doses at about 4 or about 12 weeks. Regarding the study as a whole: Nearly half of spike-specific TCRs reportedly go after variant regions that carry no mutations. Seropositive status at baseline applied to only 5 or 6 AZD1222 recipients.

Measured with immunoSEQ multiplex PCR; TCRdb has only the in-frame clones, and not every one. The table shows about 92,000 clones, with approximately 91% occurring only once. The CDR3 runs 13 residues. V lost 4 bases, J lost 0 bases, and 7 bases lay in between. Germline CDR1 SQVTM, CDR2 ANQGSEA. Comments on this clone: The target antigen is unknown.

The sequence was obtained from an adult in good health. Sequenced here: peripheral blood, sampled on day 0 of AZD1222 vaccination. The rearrangement uses TRBV29-1 and TRBJ1-5; possible D gene TRBD1, 6 bases. For the CDR3, the DNA is TGCAGCGTTGGGACAGATAGCAATCAGCCCCAGCATTTT. Its protein product is CSVGTDSNQPQHF.